This paragraph reports one T cell receptor (beta chain). The sample belongs to a study of brain T cells in children with intractable seizures. Clones were sequenced by immunoSEQ multiplex PCR, and TCRdb holds only the in-frame ones, with some missing. The profile shows roughly 80,000 clones, about 90% of them singletons. The CDR3 extends over 16 amino acids. Trimming left V 4 bases short and J 2 bases short, with 16 bases between. CDR1 is SGHNT and CDR2 is YENEEA in the germline V gene. The sample was peripheral blood, taken at surgery. The source of this sequence is a girl aged 2-15 years with Rasmussen encephalitis and intractable seizures. V and J are TRBV11-3 and TRBJ2-3; D tentatively fits TRBD1 or TRBD2 (5 bases each). Here the CDR3 DNA reads TGTGCCAGCAGCTCCTGGGACGAAAGTAACACAGATACGCAGTATTTT. Translation gives CASSSWDESNTDTQYF.